Listed below are T cell receptor beta chains from one sample, sequenced in a study of a mutant IDH1 vaccine in newly diagnosed glioma. Libraries were prepared by immunoSEQ multiplex PCR; TCRdb keeps only in-frame clonotypes and omits some of them. The top ten hold 6.5% to 9.5% of the sample, which has over 55,000 clones, about 81% seen once. These receptors are not linked to any known antigen. The sequences come from PBMCs, collected from a glioma patient whose treatment included an IDH1 peptide vaccine. The receptors were sampled from a woman in her 40s with glioma. Some clones in this sample may be carry-over from other donors' samples. The CDR3 runs from the conserved cysteine through the conserved F or W. The D gene is left open where the match is weak. Where a row states a size, it is once, few, many or the class of an expanded clone; other rows omit it.

J	D	V	size	DNA	CDR3
TRBJ1-1	NA	TRBV7-2	few	TGTGCCAGCAGCCGCCTGGGGACCGGAGAAGCTTTCTTT	CASSRLGTGEAFF
TRBJ2-7	TRBD1	TRBV27	NA	TGTGCCAGCAGTTTCACAGGGGGCGGAGAGCAGTACTTC	CASSFTGGGEQYF
TRBJ2-5	NA	TRBV7-9	NA	TGTGCCAGCAGCTTTGAGGGGGGGGGCCGGGAGACCCAGTACTTC	CASSFEGGGRETQYF
TRBJ1-2	NA	TRBV6-5	once	TGTGCCAGCATAGACCAAACTTATGGCTACACCTTC	CASIDQTYGYTF
TRBJ2-2	NA	TRBV5-6	NA	TGTGCCAGCAGCTTTATCGAGCTGGCCGGGGAGCTGTTTTTT	CASSFIELAGELFF
TRBJ1-5	TRBD1	TRBV30	NA	TGTGCCTGGAGCCCGGGACAGGGGCGGGTAGGGCAGCCCCAGCATTTT	CAWSPGQGRVGQPQHF
TRBJ2-2	NA	TRBV4-3	once	TGCGCCAGCAGCCAAGATCTTGTGTCCGGGGAGCTGTTTTTT	CASSQDLVSGELFF
TRBJ2-1	NA	TRBV30	NA	TGTGCCTGGAGTGTAGGGGGAGGATTGAATGAGCAGTTCTTC	CAWSVGGGLNEQFF
TRBJ2-3	NA	TRBV5-1	NA	TGCGCCAGCAGCTCCCCGGAGAGCCTCAGCACAGATACGCAGTATTTT	CASSSPESLSTDTQYF
TRBJ1-4	TRBD1	TRBV4-3	NA	TGCGCCAGCAGCCAAGAGAGACAGGGGGGAAATGAAAAACTGTTTTTT	CASSQERQGGNEKLFF
TRBJ2-4	TRBD1	TRBV7-2	NA	TGTGCCAGCAGCCTACGGACAGGAGAAAACATTCAGTACTTC	CASSLRTGENIQYF
TRBJ2-7	NA	TRBV7-2	NA	TGTGCCAGCAGCATTACCCGGGGACTCCACTACGAGCAGTACTTC	CASSITRGLHYEQYF
TRBJ2-3	NA	TRBV9	NA	TGTGCCAGCAGCGTACAGAGTAGCACAGATACGCAGTATTTT	CASSVQSSTDTQYF
TRBJ1-2	TRBD1	TRBV15	NA	TGTGCCACCAGCAGGCCAGGGGGCTTCCTCTATGGCTACACCTTC	CATSRPGGFLYGYTF
TRBJ2-7	NA	TRBV11-3	NA	TGTGCCAGCAGCTTAGACCCCGCTGCCCCCTACGAGCAGTACTTC	CASSLDPAAPYEQYF
TRBJ2-5	TRBD1	TRBV7-7	NA	TGTGCTAGCAGCCCGGACAGGGAAGAAGAGACCCAGTACTTC	CASSPDREEETQYF
TRBJ2-5	TRBD1	TRBV6-5	once	TGTGCCAGCACCCACAGGGGGTTAGCGGAGACCCAGTACTTC	CASTHRGLAETQYF
TRBJ1-1	NA	TRBV30	NA	TGTGCCTGGAGCCCATATACCCTTTCCGTCACTGAAGCTTTCTTT	CAWSPYTLSVTEAFF
TRBJ2-7	NA	TRBV21-1	once	TGTGCCAGCAGCAAAGGAGGCGGGACAGGGCACTTTGACGAGCAGTACTTC	CASSKGGGTGHFDEQYF
TRBJ2-2	TRBD1	TRBV29-1	NA	TGCAGCGTAGGACAGGCCACCGGGGAGCTGTTTTTT	CSVGQATGELFF
TRBJ2-6	NA	TRBV15	NA	TGTGCCACCAGCAGAGAAAATCTGGGTTCTTTTGGCTCTGGGGCCAACGTCCTGACTTTC	CATSRENLGSFGSGANVLTF
TRBJ2-3	NA	TRBV30	NA	TGTGCCTGGAACAGATTAGCGACAGATACGCAGTATTTT	CAWNRLATDTQYF
TRBJ2-7	TRBD1	TRBV10-3	NA	TGTGCCATCAGTGAGACAAAGGGGGGGACAGGGGGCCACGAGCAGTACTTC	CAISETKGGTGGHEQYF
TRBJ1-3	NA	TRBV6-1	NA	TGTGCCAGCAGTGGGACCGATGGAAACACCATATATTTT	CASSGTDGNTIYF
TRBJ2-7	NA	TRBV11-1	NA	TGTGCCAGCAGCTTCGGTCAGGGGGGGACCTACGAGCAGTACTTC	CASSFGQGGTYEQYF
TRBJ1-1	NA	TRBV7-9	NA	TGTGCCAGCAGCTCGGGCCCTAGTGGCCGAATGAACACTGAAGCTTTCTTT	CASSSGPSGRMNTEAFF
TRBJ2-7	NA	TRBV4-1	NA	TGCGCCAGCAGCCAAGAATTGGGGACTTACACTACCTACGAGCAGTACTTC	CASSQELGTYTTYEQYF
TRBJ2-5	NA	TRBV29-1	NA	TGCAGCGCAGACGCGCGGGGTGGGGAGACCCAGTACTTC	CSADARGGETQYF
TRBJ2-7	TRBD2	TRBV2	few	TGTGCCAGCTACGTACTAGCGCGGAACGAGCAGTACTTC	CASYVLARNEQYF
TRBJ2-2	NA	TRBV5-1	NA	TGCGCCAGCAGCTTCGGACAGCTCGGGACCGGGGAGCTGTTTTTT	CASSFGQLGTGELFF
TRBJ1-3	NA	TRBV5-1	NA	TGCGCCAGCAGAGGAGCAGGGAACGCTGGAAACACCATATATTTT	CASRGAGNAGNTIYF
TRBJ1-1	TRBD1	TRBV29-1	NA	TGCAGCGTCGAGGGCCCCGGGACAGGGTCTGAAGCTTTCTTT	CSVEGPGTGSEAFF
TRBJ1-2	NA	TRBV27	few	TGTGCCAGCAGTTTATCGGTGGGGGGCGACTATGGCTACACCTTC	CASSLSVGGDYGYTF
TRBJ1-1	NA	TRBV7-9	few	TGTGCCAGCAGCTTAGTAGGGGGAATGGAAGCTTTCTTT	CASSLVGGMEAFF
TRBJ1-3	NA	TRBV6-1	NA	TGTGCCAGCAGTGCTGTTCTCCCCTCTGGAAACACCATATATTTT	CASSAVLPSGNTIYF
TRBJ2-2	NA	TRBV12-5	NA	TGTGCTAGTGGTTTATGGAACACCGGGGAGCTGTTTTTT	CASGLWNTGELFF
TRBJ2-5	TRBD1	TRBV7-8	NA	TGTGCCAGCAGCTCCCGGACAGGGCAAATCCAAGAGACCCAGTACTTC	CASSSRTGQIQETQYF
TRBJ2-6	NA	TRBV7-6	NA	TGTGCCAGCAGCCCCCTCAAGGTCCCTGGGGCCAACGTCCTGACTTTC	CASSPLKVPGANVLTF
TRBJ2-5	NA	TRBV6-6	NA	TGTGCCAGCAGTTACGGGGGGCCGCAAGAGACCCAGTACTTC	CASSYGGPQETQYF
TRBJ2-7	NA	TRBV12-1	NA	TGTGCCAGCAGCTTGGCGGGGTCAAAGGGGGCGCAGGACGAGCAGTACTTC	CASSLAGSKGAQDEQYF
TRBJ2-7	TRBD2	TRBV5-5	NA	TGTGCCAGCAGCTGGGACTATGCCTACGAGCAGTACTTC	CASSWDYAYEQYF
TRBJ1-5	NA	TRBV4-3	NA	TGCGCCAGCAGCCAAGATTCAGGGATTCAGCCCCAGCATTTT	CASSQDSGIQPQHF
TRBJ1-6	NA	TRBV7-4	NA	TGTGCCAGCAGCCCTGGGGCACAGGCAACCCATAATTCACCCCTCCACTTT	CASSPGAQATHNSPLHF
TRBJ2-7	TRBD1	TRBV7-9	few	TGTGCCGGCGCGGGACAGGGTACCTACGAGCAGTACTTC	CAGAGQGTYEQYF
TRBJ2-4	NA	TRBV5-5	NA	TGTGCCAGCAGCTTGTTAACTTCCCCCGTGGTCGTTCAGTACTTC	CASSLLTSPVVVQYF
TRBJ1-3	NA	TRBV10-3	NA	TGTGCCATCAGGAAGGAGGCAGACTCTGGAAACACCATATATTTT	CAIRKEADSGNTIYF